This T cell receptor beta chain was recorded in a study of T cells in pancreatic ductal adenocarcinoma. The selected patients with pancreatic ductal adenocarcinoma had surgery but no neoadjuvant therapy. This clone turned up a few times. The antigen remains undetermined. Only in-frame clones appear in the TCRdb table, and some are missing; sequencing was by immunoSEQ multiplex PCR. The data show around 10,000 clones, with about 64% seen just once and roughly 30% held by the top ten. General study points: Mean clonality was roughly 0.11 in tumors and roughly 0.068 in blood, not significantly different. Tumor samples had fewer productive templates and 7.5 to 9.5-fold fewer unique clonotypes than blood. This surgical cohort overrepresents the minority presenting with early-stage disease. Tumors hold more CD45RO+ effector T cells, which may bias toward lower diversity.

The receptor comes from a human donor with pancreatic ductal adenocarcinoma. Sequenced: pancreatic tumor tissue.

The CDR3 DNA follows: TGTGCCAGCAGCTTAGTCGGGAGAGCGGGAGCCGGGAGGAATGAGCAGTTCTTC. Residues: CASSLVGRAGAGRNEQFF. The chain has TRBV7-9 and TRBJ2-1, with TRBD2 identical over 8 bases. The ends lost 1 base at V and 7 bases at J; junction bases unmatched: 15. The CDR3 is 18 amino acids. The germline V gene has CDR1 SEHNR and CDR2 FQNEAQ (reference sequence).